Shown below are 14 T cell receptor beta chains from a single sample sequenced in a study of spatial heterogeneity in lung cancer. As for time point: blood at routine non-recurrence follow-up after resection. From the 5' RACE reads, TCRdb called clonotypes with MiXCR, one entry per CDR3 protein. The sample includes about 10,000 distinct CDR3 sequences, about 9.4% of them seen just once. The material was PBMCs, obtained at follow-up. These receptor sequences come from a female donor with early-stage non-small cell lung cancer.

In this sample, this clonotype turned up many times. The chain employs TRBV18 and TRBJ1-6; 8 bases match TRBD1. The V and J ends lost 2 bases and 3 bases, in that order; junction bases with no gene match: 3. Germline CDR1 KGHSH, CDR2 LQKENI. The CDR3 runs 16 residues. The CDR3 nucleotides are TGTGCCAGCTCACCAGGAACAGGGGGCTATAATTCACCCCTCCACTTT. Encoded protein: CASSPGTGGYNSPLHF.

In its sample, this clonotype is medium-sized (0.01 to 0.1%). The chain recombines TRBV7-9 with TRBJ1-2, with 9 bases aligning to TRBD1. CDR1 is SEHNR, CDR2 FQNEAQ, per germline (reference sequence). CDR3 length equals 16 residues. V gave up 3 bases and J gave up 6 bases; unmatched junction bases: 11. The CDR3 loop reads CASSLAYRDRENGYTF. CDR3 nucleotide sequence: TGTGCCAGCAGCTTGGCCTACCGGGACAGGGAAAATGGCTACACCTTC.

The chain combines TRBV28 with TRBJ2-7, with TRBD2 matching over 10 bases. J was trimmed by 0 bases and V by 4 bases; bases with no gene match: 9. The CDR3 contains 17 residues. Germline V gene lookup returns CDR1 MDHEN and CDR2 SYDVKM. CDR3 region: CASSSMIAGGSSYEQYF. CDR3 bases: TGTGCCAGCAGTTCCATGATAGCGGGAGGTAGCTCCTACGAGCAGTACTTC.

The chain combines TRBV29-1 with TRBJ2-7, with D unresolved. CDR3 length: 12 amino acids. V shed 8 bases and J shed 3 bases, with 14 bases lying between them. The germline gives CDR1 SQVTM, CDR2 ANQGSEA. CDR3 region: CSPPGSDYEQYV. In nucleotides, the CDR3 is TGCAGCCCTCCGGGTTCCGACTACGAGCAGTACGTC.

This clonotype was counted at least ten times. The chain joins TRBV29-1 to TRBJ2-7; 10 bases line up with TRBD2. The junction had 5 bases not matched to a gene; V was cut back by 1 base and J by 8 bases. The CDR3 spans 13 residues. CDR1 is SQVTM, CDR2 ANQGSEA, per germline. The CDR3 bases are TGCAGCGTTGAAGTAGATAGCGGGAGGAAGCAGTACTTC. Encoded protein: CSVEVDSGRKQYF.

This clonotype was seen a handful of times. V is TRBV5-6 and J is TRBJ2-7, with 9 bases identical to TRBD1. This CDR3 is built from 16 residues. The V gene's germline CDR1 is SGHDT and CDR2 YYEEEE. V was clipped by 1 base and J by 1 base; unmatched bases: 6. CDR3 region: CASSLIGTGRSYEQYV. The DNA of the CDR3 is TGTGCCAGCAGCTTGATTGGGACAGGGAGATCCTACGAGCAGTACGTC.

About this clonotype itself: A much more abundant neighbour one base away suggests this may be a read error. The rearrangement joins TRBV19 to TRBJ2-6; TRBD1 agrees at 7 bases. After removal of 3 bases from V and 1 base from J, the junction contained 6 bases not matched to a gene. Germline loops: CDR1 LNHDA, CDR2 SQIVND (reference sequence). The CDR3 is 17 residues long. Written as DNA, the CDR3 is TGTGCCAGTAGTATCGAGACAGGGCGTTCTGGGGCCAACGTCCTGACTTTC. Translated: CASSIETGRSGANVLTF.

This clonotype was observed a handful of times. The V and J genes are TRBV28 and TRBJ2-1, with a possible D match to TRBD1 (5 bases). The length of the CDR3 is 15 residues. V was pared by 2 bases and J by 1 base, with 9 bases between. Germline V gives CDR1 MDHEN, CDR2 SYDVKM. The chain's CDR3 is CASSLEGESYNEQFF. For the CDR3, the DNA is TGTGCCAGCAGTTTAGAAGGGGAATCCTACAATGAGCAGTTCTTC.

This clonotype was found many times. The V call is TRBV7-9, the J call TRBJ2-5; TRBD2 is a possible D gene (5 bases). The V gene's germline CDR1 is SEHNR and CDR2 FQNEAQ (reference sequence). V lost 5 bases and J 4 bases, leaving 14 bases between the germline ends. CDR3 length equals 14 residues. The CDR3 is CASSPPSGSETQYF. The CDR3 bases are TGTGCCAGCAGCCCCCCTTCGGGATCAGAGACCCAGTACTTC.

This clonotype appeared a few times. The rearrangement joins TRBV20-1 to TRBJ1-5, with 8 bases lining up with TRBD1. V dropped 3 bases and J dropped 5; count of bases not matched to a gene: 3. Germline V gives CDR1 DFQATT, CDR2 SNEGSKA (reference sequence). CDR3 length: 13 amino acids. For the CDR3, the DNA is TGCAGTGCTAGGGACAGGGCATATCAGCCCCAGCATTTT. Translated, it gives CSARDRAYQPQHF.

There are many counts of this clonotype. The chain combines TRBV30 with TRBJ2-2; 10 positions match TRBD2. The trim removed 0 bases at V and 5 bases at J, leaving 3 bases unmatched. CDR3 size: 15 residues. Per germline, CDR1 GTSNPN and CDR2 SVGIG (reference sequence). The chain's CDR3 is CAWSVLAGPTGELFF. CDR3 nucleotide sequence: TGTGCCTGGAGTGTACTAGCGGGGCCAACCGGGGAGCTGTTTTTT.

This clonotype was counted ten times or more. This chain connects TRBV7-9 to TRBJ1-6; maybe TRBD1 (5 bases). The CDR3 totals 15 residues. The germline V and J ends were trimmed by 1 base and 10 bases, with 14 bases remaining between them. The germline CDR1 and CDR2 sequences are SEHNR and FQNEAQ (reference sequence). The CDR3 reads CASSLVAGWDSPLHF. The CDR3 DNA follows: TGTGCCAGCAGCTTAGTGGCAGGGTGGGACTCACCCCTCCACTTT.

The sample holds many counts of this clonotype. The V call is TRBV7-2, the J call TRBJ2-3; D uncertain. The CDR3 runs 14 residues. V was trimmed by 1 base and J by 4 bases, leaving 9 bases between them. Germline loops: CDR1 SGHTA, CDR2 FQGNSA. The DNA of the CDR3 is TGTGCCAGCAGCTTAGACAGTCCCGCAGATACGCAGTATTTT. Amino acids: CASSLDSPADTQYF.

This clonotype has a count of ten or more. The V call is TRBV7-9, the J call TRBJ2-5; D gene ambiguous. Germline V CDR1 and CDR2: SEHNR, FQNEAQ (reference sequence). V lost 2 bases, J lost 5 bases, and 6 bases lay in between. This CDR3 has 12 residues. The CDR3 DNA reads as TGTGCCAGCAGCTTATTTCTGGAGACCCAGTACTTC. Translated, it gives CASSLFLETQYF.